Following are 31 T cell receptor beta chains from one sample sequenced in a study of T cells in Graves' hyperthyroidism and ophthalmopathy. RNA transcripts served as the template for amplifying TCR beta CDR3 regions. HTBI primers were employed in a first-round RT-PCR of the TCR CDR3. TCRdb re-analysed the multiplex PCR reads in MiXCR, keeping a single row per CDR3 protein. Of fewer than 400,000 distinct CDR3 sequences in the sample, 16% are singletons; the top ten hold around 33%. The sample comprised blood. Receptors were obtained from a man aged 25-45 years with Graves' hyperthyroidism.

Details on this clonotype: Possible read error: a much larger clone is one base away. The DNA for the CDR3 is TGTGCCAGCAGCTCTGGGGACGCAGCCTTGAATGATCAGTTCTTC. It is translated as CASSSGDAALNDQFF. The chain couples TRBV11-2 to TRBJ2-1, with D possibly being TRBD1 or TRBD2 (5 bases each). CDR3 size: 15 residues. Germline V gives CDR1 SGHAT, CDR2 FQNNGV. Variable domain in full (rest from reference TRBV11-2 and TRBJ2-1): EAGVAQSPRYKIIEKRQSVAFWCNPISGHATLYWYQQILGQGPKLLIQFQNNGVVDDSQLPKDRFSAERLKGVDSTLKIQPAKLEDSAVYLCASSSGDAALNDQFFGPGTRLTVL.

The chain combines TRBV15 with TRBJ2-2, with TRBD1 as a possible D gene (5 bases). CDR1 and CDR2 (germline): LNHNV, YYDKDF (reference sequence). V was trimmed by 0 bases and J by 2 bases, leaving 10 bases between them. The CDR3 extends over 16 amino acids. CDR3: CATSRDYRTNTGELFF. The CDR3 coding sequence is TGTGCCACCAGCAGAGATTACAGGACCAACACCGGGGAGCTGTTTTTT.

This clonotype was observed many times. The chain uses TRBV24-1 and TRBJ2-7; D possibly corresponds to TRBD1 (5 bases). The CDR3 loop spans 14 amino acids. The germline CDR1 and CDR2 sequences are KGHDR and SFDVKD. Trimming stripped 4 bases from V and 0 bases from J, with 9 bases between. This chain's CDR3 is CATSDGHNSYEQYF. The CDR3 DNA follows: TGTGCCACCAGTGACGGACATAACTCCTACGAGCAGTACTTC.

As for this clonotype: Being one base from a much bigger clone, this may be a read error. In nucleotides, the CDR3 is TGTGCCAGCAGTCCGTCTGAGGGGGGCAGTGGCTACACCTTC. Its translation is CASSPSEGGSGYTF. The J gene is TRBJ1-2, the V gene TRBV28, with D possibly matching TRBD1 (6 bases). Trimming removed 5 bases at V and 7 bases at J, with 17 bases between. Per germline, CDR1 MDHEN and CDR2 SYDVKM. The CDR3 runs 14 residues.

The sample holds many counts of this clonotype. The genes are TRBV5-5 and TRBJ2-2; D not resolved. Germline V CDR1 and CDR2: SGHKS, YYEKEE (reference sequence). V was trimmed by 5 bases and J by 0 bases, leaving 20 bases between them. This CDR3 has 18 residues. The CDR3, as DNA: TGTGCCAGCAGTCTACGTACTCGCTCCCCTTCGAACACCGGGGAGCTGTTTTTT. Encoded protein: CASSLRTRSPSNTGELFF.

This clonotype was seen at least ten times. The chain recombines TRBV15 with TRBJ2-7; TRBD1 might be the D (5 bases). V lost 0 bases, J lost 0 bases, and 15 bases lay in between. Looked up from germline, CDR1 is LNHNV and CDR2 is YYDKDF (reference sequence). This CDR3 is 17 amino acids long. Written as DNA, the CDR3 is TGTGCCACCAGCAGAGATCTGGGGCACCGAACCTCCTACGAGCAGTACTTC. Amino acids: CATSRDLGHRTSYEQYF.

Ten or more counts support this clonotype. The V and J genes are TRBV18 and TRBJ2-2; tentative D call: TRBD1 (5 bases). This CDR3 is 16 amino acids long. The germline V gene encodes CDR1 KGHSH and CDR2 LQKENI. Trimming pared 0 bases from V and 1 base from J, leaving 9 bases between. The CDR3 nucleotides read TGTGCCAGCTCACCACCGAACAGGCAGAACACCGGGGAGCTGTTTTTT. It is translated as CASSPPNRQNTGELFF.

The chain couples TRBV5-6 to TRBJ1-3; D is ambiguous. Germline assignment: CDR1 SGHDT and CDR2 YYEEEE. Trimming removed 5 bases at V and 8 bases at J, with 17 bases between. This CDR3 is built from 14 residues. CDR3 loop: CASSSDLQGYTIYF. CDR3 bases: TGTGCCAGCAGTTCGGACTTACAAGGGTACACCATATATTTT. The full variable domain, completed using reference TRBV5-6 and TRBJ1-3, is DAGVTQSPTHLIKTRGQQVTLRCSPKSGHDTVSWYQQALGQGPQFIFQYYEEEERQRGNFPDRFSGHQFPNYSSELNVNALLLGDSALYLCASSSDLQGYTIYFGEGSWLTVV.

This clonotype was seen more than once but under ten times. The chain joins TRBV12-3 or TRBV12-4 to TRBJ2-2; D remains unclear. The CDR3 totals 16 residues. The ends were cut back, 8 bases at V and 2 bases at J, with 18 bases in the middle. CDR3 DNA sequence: TGTGCCAGCCGCCCCACCGGGCAGACTAACACCGGGGAGCTGTTTTTT. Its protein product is CASRPTGQTNTGELFF.

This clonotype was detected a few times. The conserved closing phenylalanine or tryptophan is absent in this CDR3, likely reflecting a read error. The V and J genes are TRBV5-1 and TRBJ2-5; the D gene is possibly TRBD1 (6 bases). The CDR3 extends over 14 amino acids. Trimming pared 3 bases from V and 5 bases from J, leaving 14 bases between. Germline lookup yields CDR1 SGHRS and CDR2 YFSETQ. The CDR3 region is CASSSRGLGETQYL. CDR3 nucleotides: TGCGCCAGCAGCTCTAGGGGGTTAGGTGAGACCCAGTACCTC.

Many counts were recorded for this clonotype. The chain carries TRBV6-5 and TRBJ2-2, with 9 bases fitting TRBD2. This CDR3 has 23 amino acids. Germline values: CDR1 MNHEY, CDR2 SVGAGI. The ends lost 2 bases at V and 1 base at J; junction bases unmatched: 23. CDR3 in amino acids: CASSYRPPRSSGRKRGNTGELFF. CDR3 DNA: TGTGCCAGCAGTTACCGGCCCCCGAGGAGTAGCGGGAGAAAAAGGGGGAACACCGGGGAGCTGTTTTTT.

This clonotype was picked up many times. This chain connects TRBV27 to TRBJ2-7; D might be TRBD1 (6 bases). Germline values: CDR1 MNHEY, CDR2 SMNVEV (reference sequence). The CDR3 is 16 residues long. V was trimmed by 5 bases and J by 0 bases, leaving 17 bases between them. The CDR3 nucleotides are TGTGCCAGCAGTCGTAGACAGGTCGAAAGCTCCTACGAGCAGTACTTC. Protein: CASSRRQVESSYEQYF.

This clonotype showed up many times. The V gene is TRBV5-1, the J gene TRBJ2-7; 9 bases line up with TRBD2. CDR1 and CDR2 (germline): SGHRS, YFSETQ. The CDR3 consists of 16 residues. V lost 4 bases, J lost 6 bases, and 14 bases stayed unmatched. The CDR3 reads CASSIQPLEAGGEQYF. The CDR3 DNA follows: TGCGCCAGCAGCATCCAACCCCTTGAAGCGGGAGGCGAGCAGTACTTC.

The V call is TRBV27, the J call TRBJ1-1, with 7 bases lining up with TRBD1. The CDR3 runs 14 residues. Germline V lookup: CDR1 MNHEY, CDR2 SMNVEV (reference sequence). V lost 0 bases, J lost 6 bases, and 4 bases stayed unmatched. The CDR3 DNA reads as TGTGCCAGCAGTTTATCCCCGACAGGGCCTGAAGCTTTCTTT. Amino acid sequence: CASSLSPTGPEAFF.

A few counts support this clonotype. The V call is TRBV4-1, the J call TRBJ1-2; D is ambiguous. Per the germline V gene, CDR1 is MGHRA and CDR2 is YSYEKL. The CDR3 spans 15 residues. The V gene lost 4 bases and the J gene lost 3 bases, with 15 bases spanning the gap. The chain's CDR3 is CASSLLNRADYGYTF. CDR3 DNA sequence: TGCGCCAGCAGCCTATTAAATCGGGCGGACTATGGCTACACCTTC.

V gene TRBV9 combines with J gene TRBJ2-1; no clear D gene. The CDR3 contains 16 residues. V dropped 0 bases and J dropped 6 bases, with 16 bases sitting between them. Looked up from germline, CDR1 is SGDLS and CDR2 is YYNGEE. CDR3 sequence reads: CASSVDKLNSTNEQFF. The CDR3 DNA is TGTGCCAGCAGCGTAGATAAGCTTAATTCCACCAATGAGCAGTTCTTC.

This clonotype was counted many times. This CDR3 is CASTATKASGNTGELFF. In nucleotides, the CDR3 is TGTGCCAGCACCGCCACGAAGGCTAGCGGGAACACCGGGGAGCTGTTTTTT. This rearrangement joins TRBV11-2 to TRBJ2-2; 7 bases are a match to TRBD2. The CDR3 spans 17 residues. V was clipped by 7 bases and J by 1 base; unmatched bases: 12. The germline V gene has CDR1 SGHAT and CDR2 FQNNGV.

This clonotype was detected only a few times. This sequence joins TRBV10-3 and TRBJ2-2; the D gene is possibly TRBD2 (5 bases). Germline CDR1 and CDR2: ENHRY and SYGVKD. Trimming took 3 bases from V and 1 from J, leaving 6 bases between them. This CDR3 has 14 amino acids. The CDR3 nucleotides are TGTGCCATCAGTGAAGAGGGGAACACCGGGGAGCTGTTTTTT. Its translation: CAISEEGNTGELFF.

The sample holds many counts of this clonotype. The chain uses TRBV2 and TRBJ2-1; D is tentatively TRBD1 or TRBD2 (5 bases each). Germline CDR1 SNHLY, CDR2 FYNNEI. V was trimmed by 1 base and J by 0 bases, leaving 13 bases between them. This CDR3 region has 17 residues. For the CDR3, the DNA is TGTGCCAGCAGTGAAGGTCGGGGCGGACTCTCCTACAATGAGCAGTTCTTC. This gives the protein CASSEGRGGLSYNEQFF.

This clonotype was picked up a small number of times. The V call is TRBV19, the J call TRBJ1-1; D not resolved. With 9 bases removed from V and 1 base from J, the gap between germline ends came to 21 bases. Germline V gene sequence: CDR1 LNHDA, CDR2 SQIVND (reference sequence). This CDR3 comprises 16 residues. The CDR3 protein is CASRWVGRGRNTEAFF. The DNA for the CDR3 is TGTGCCAGCCGTTGGGTGGGCAGAGGAAGGAACACTGAAGCTTTCTTT.

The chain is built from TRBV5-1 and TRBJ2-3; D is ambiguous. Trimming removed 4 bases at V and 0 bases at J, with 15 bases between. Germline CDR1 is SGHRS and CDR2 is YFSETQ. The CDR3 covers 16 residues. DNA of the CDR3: TGCGCCAGCAGCCTCAAGGCAGCGACTAGCACAGATACGCAGTATTTT. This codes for CASSLKAATSTDTQYF. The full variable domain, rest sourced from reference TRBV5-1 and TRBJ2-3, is KAGVTQTPRYLIKTRGQQVTLSCSPISGHRSVSWYQQTPGQGLQFLFEYFSETQRNKGNFPGRFSGRQFSNSRSEMNVSTLELGDSALYLCASSLKAATSTDTQYFGPGTRLTVL.

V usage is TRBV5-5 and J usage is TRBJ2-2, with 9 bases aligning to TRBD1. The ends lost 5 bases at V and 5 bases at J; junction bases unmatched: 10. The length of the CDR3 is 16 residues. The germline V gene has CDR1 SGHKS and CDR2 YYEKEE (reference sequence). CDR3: CASRHEGQGITGELFF. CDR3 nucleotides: TGTGCCAGCAGACACGAGGGACAGGGTATAACCGGGGAGCTGTTTTTT.

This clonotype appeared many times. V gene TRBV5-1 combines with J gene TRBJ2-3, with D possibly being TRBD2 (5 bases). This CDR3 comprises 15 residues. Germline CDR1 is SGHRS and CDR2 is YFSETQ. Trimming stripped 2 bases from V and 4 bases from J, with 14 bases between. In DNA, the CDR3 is TGCGCCAGCAGCTTAGAGGGCATAAGCTCAGATACGCAGTATTTT. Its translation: CASSLEGISSDTQYF.

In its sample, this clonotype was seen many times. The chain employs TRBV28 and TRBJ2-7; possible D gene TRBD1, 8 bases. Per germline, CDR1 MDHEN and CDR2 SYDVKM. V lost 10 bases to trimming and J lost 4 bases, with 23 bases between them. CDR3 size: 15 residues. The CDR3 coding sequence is TGTGCCACCGGAGGGGGGGCAGGGGGCATTTACGAGCAGTACTTC. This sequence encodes CATGGGAGGIYEQYF.

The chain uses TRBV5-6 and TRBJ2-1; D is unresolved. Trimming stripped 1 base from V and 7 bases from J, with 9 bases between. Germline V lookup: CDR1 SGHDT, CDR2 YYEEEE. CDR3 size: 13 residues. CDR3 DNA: TGTGCCAGCAGCTTGCTAATTGTAAATGAGCAGTTCTTC. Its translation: CASSLLIVNEQFF.

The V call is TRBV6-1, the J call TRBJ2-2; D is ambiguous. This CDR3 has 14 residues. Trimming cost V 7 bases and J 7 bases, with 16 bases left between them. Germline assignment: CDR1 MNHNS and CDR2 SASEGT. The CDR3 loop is CASIFRPLDGELFF. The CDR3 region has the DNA TGTGCCAGCATATTCCGACCCCTTGACGGGGAGCTGTTTTTT.

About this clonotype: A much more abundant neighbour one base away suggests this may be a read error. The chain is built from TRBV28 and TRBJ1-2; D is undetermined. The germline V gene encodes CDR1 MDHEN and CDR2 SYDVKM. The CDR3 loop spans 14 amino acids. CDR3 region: CASSLAPIGYGYAF. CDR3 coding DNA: TGTGCCAGCAGTTTAGCCCCAATAGGCTATGGCTACGCCTTC.

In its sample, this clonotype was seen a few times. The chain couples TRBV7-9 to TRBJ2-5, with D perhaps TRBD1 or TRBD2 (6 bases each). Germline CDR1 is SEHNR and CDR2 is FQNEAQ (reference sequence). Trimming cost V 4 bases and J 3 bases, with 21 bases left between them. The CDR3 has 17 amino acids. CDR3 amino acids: CASSSSWRDKLKETQYF. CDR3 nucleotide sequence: TGTGCCAGCAGCTCGAGCTGGCGGGACAAACTTAAAGAGACCCAGTACTTC.

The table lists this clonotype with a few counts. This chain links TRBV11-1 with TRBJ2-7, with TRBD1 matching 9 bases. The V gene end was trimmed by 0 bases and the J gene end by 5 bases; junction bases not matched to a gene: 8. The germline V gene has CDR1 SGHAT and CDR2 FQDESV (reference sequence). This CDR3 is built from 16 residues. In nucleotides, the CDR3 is TGTGCCAGCAGCTTAGCCGGGACAGGGATTTCCCACGAGCAGTACTTC. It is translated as CASSLAGTGISHEQYF. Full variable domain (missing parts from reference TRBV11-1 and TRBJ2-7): EAEVAQSPRYKITEKSQAVAFWCDPISGHATLYWYRQILGQGPELLVQFQDESVVDDSQLPKDRFSAERLKGVDSTLKIQPAELGDSAMYLCASSLAGTGISHEQYFGPGTRLTVT.

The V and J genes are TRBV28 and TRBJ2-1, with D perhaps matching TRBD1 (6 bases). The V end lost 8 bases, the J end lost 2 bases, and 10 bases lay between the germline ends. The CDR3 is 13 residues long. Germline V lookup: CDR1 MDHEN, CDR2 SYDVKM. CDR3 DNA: TGTGCCAGCCAGGGGTCCCCCTACAATGAGCAGTTCTTC. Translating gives CASQGSPYNEQFF.

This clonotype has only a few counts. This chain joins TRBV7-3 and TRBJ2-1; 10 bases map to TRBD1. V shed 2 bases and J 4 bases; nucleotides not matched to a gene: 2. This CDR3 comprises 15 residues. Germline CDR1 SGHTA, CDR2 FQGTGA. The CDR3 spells CASSLDRGPYNEQFF. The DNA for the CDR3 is TGTGCCAGCAGCTTAGACAGGGGGCCTTACAATGAGCAGTTCTTC.